Each of the 8 T cell receptor beta chains below was sequenced from the same sample in a study of blood T cell repertoires in COVID-19. Only in-frame clones appear in the TCRdb table, and some are missing; sequencing was by immunoSEQ multiplex PCR. The sample has about 140,000 clones; under 85% are singletons. Material: peripheral blood. These receptors originate from a human donor in a cohort sampled during active COVID-19.

The chain uses TRBV19 and TRBJ1-1; perhaps TRBD1 as D (6 bases). The germline V gene has CDR1 LNHDA and CDR2 SQIVND (reference sequence). V shed 7 bases and J shed 3 bases, with 15 bases lying between them. This CDR3 contains 14 residues. The CDR3 DNA follows: TGTGCCAGTACCAACAGGGATTTAGACACTGAAGCTTTCTTT. Protein: CASTNRDLDTEAFF. The full variable domain, in which reference TRBV19 and TRBJ1-1 provide the parts outside the CDR3, is DGGITQSPKYLFRKEGQNVTLSCEQNLNHDAMYWYRQDPGQGLRLIYYSQIVNDFQKGDIAEGYSVSREKKESFPLTVTSAQKNPTAFYLCASTNRDLDTEAFFGQGTRLTVV.

This chain connects TRBV5-6 to TRBJ2-2; possible D gene TRBD1, 5 bases. Trimming took off 4 bases at V and 6 bases at J, with 16 bases between the two ends. Germline V CDR1 and CDR2: SGHDT, YYEEEE. The CDR3 has 15 residues. The chain's CDR3 is CASSGARRVAGELFF. CDR3 bases: TGTGCCAGCAGCGGGGCTAGAAGGGTCGCCGGGGAGCTGTTTTTT.

This chain joins TRBV5-1 and TRBJ1-1, with 7 bases matching TRBD1. With V trimmed by 0 bases and J by 5 bases, 4 bases remained unmatched. From germline, CDR1 is SGHRS and CDR2 YFSETQ. The CDR3 is 14 amino acids. Here the CDR3 DNA reads TGCGCCAGCAGCTTGGCCACAGGGGTGACTGAAGCTTTCTTT. This encodes CASSLATGVTEAFF.

V usage is TRBV1 and J usage is TRBJ1-1. TRBV1 is given as a pseudogene. This CDR3 is built from 19 residues. The CDR3 reads CTSSQPTRGGNSKPMEAFF. The CDR3 DNA sequence: TGCACCAGCAGCCAACCCACGAGGGGGGGTAATTCGAAGCCCATGGAAGCTTTCTTT.

This clone was seen only a few times. The V and J genes are TRBV19 and TRBJ2-7, with 15 bases fitting TRBD2. TRBJ2-1 matches the DNA end more closely, so the J call is doubtful. There are 16 residues in the CDR3. CDR1 and CDR2 from the germline V gene are LNHDA and SQIVND (reference sequence). CDR3 coding DNA: TGTGCCAGTAGAGGGGGACTAGCGGGAGGACGCTACGAGCAGTTCTTC. Protein product: CASRGGLAGGRYEQFF.

The V gene is TRBV7-9, the J gene TRBJ2-5, with TRBD2 as a possible D gene (5 bases). Germline V gene lookup returns CDR1 SEHNR and CDR2 FQNEAQ (reference sequence). V shed 1 base and J shed 7 bases, with 10 bases lying between them. CDR3 size: 13 residues. The CDR3 DNA reads as TGTGCCAGCAGCTTAGAACCAGGAGGGACCCAGTACTTC. It encodes CASSLEPGGTQYF.

This clone has a single count. The chain uses TRBV24-1 and TRBJ1-2, with 8 nucleotides matching TRBD1. From germline, CDR1 is KGHDR and CDR2 SFDVKD. V was pared by 5 bases and J by 4 bases, with 5 bases of the junction left unmatched. The CDR3 consists of 14 residues. The CDR3 coding sequence is TGTGCCACCAGTGCAAGACAGGGGACCTATGGCTACACCTTC. This encodes CATSARQGTYGYTF.

The V gene is TRBV11-2, the J gene TRBJ2-1, with no clear D. In germline, CDR1 is SGHAT, CDR2 FQNNGV. Trimming removed 3 bases at V and 3 bases at J, with 3 bases between. The CDR3 has 12 residues. CDR3: CASSFNYNEQFF. CDR3 nucleotide sequence: TGTGCCAGCAGCTTCAACTACAATGAGCAGTTCTTC.